This TCR beta chain was identified in a study of blood T cell repertoires in COVID-19. This CDR3 is 12 amino acids long. V lost 4 bases to trimming and J lost 12 bases, with 13 bases between them. Germline values: CDR1 MNHEY, CDR2 SVGAGI. Generated by immunoSEQ multiplex PCR, the TCRdb table keeps only in-frame clones and is missing some. The table includes roughly 250,000 clones, 80% to 90% detected once. The source material was PBMCs or T cells enriched from blood (not recorded which). The chain links TRBV6-5 to TRBJ2-1, with D maybe TRBD1 (5 bases). This clonotype was sampled from a woman aged 25 to 45 who had recovered from COVID-19. The CDR3 is CASSSPPQGQFF. CDR3 nucleotides: TGTGCCAGCAGTTCTCCACCCCAGGGGCAGTTCTTC.